The 16 T cell receptor beta chains presented below share a single source sample, sequenced in a study of tumor and adjacent non-tumor tissue in lung cancer. The library came from three nested PCR rounds adapted from ARM-PCR protocols. MiXCR, run by TCRdb on the multiplex PCR reads, gives a single entry per CDR3 protein. The sample includes around 99,000 distinct CDR3 sequences, about 64% seen only once; the top ten take around 19%. No cell sorting was done before RNA was extracted from the tissue. More than 3 cm separated this lung sample from the edge of the tumor. Input material: distant non-tumor lung tissue. These receptors were taken from a man between 60 and 75 years old with non-small cell lung cancer.

Turning to this clonotype: As the CDR3 is not closed by the conserved phenylalanine or tryptophan, this likely results from a read error. Because the CDR3's place on the DNA is in doubt, the DNA is left out and the CDR3 is given as listed by TCRdb. The gene calls are TRBV6-5 and TRBJ2-5; the table names TRBD2, a call not compared with the DNA. Germline V gene sequence: CDR1 MNHEY, CDR2 SVGAGI. The CDR3 comprises 16 residues, both ends counted. CDR3 sequence reads: CASSCGLGGSQETQYI.

Regarding this clonotype: At one end, the junction sequence differs from germline, possibly due to a read error. The chain is built from TRBV6-1 and TRBJ2-1; the D call may be TRBD1 or TRBD2 (5 bases each). CDR3 length equals 13 residues. Germline V gives CDR1 MNHNS, CDR2 SASEGT. In nucleotides, the CDR3 is TGTGCCAACAGTGTGCCGGGGACGGGTGAGCAGTTCTTC. Translation gives CANSVPGTGEQFF.

The genes are TRBV5-1 and TRBJ2-1; D unclear. V was clipped by 0 bases and J by 7 bases, with 17 bases between them. This CDR3 has 16 residues. CDR1 is SGHRS and CDR2 is YFSETQ in the germline V gene. The CDR3 region has the DNA TGCGCCAGCAGCTTGGCCGAGGCAGGACCTGGGAATGAGCAGTTCTTC. Protein: CASSLAEAGPGNEQFF.

This clonotype showed up many times. The chain combines TRBV6-8 with TRBJ2-7; 11 nucleotides align to TRBD2. This CDR3 region has 14 residues. With V trimmed by 6 bases and J by 3 bases, 4 bases remained unmatched. Germline assignment: CDR1 MNHGY and CDR2 SAAAGT. The CDR3 coding sequence is TGTGCCAGCAGCTCCGGGACTAGCGGCTACGAGCAGTACTTC. This gives the protein CASSSGTSGYEQYF.

Concerning this clonotype itself: One junction end does not reproduce the germline sequence, and a read error may be involved. The chain is built from TRBV12-3 or TRBV12-4 and TRBJ2-1, with a tentative D call TRBD2 (6 bases). CDR3 length equals 17 residues. DNA for the CDR3: TGTGCCAGCAGTTTAGCGAAGGGACTGAACCGGAACAATGATCAGTTCTTC. Encoded protein: CASSLAKGLNRNNDQFF.

This clonotype was seen at least ten times. V usage is TRBV7-8 and J usage is TRBJ1-2, with D possibly matching TRBD1 (5 bases). CDR1 is SGHVS, CDR2 FQNEAQ, per germline. CDR3 length: 12 residues. Trimming cost V 1 base and J 6 bases, with 6 bases left between them. This chain's CDR3 is CASSLGGDGYTF. CDR3 in DNA: TGTGCCAGCAGCTTAGGAGGGGATGGCTACACCTTC. The whole variable domain, filled in from reference TRBV7-8 and TRBJ1-2, reads GAGVSQSPRYKVAKRGQDVALRCDPISGHVSLFWYQQALGQGPEFLTYFQNEAQLDKSGLPSDRFFAERPEGSVSTLKIQRTQQEDSAVYLCASSLGGDGYTFGSGTRLTVV.

This chain links TRBV6-1 with TRBJ2-1; D remains unclear. This CDR3 has 15 amino acids. Germline CDR1 is MNHNS and CDR2 is SASEGT. Trimming removed 5 bases from V and 0 bases from J, with 11 bases in between. CDR3 sequence reads: CASSPAPSSYNEQFF. The DNA of the CDR3 is TGTGCCAGCAGTCCCGCACCTAGCTCCTACAATGAGCAGTTCTTC.

This clonotype is classed as medium-sized. CDR3 loop: CASSGNRGDYTF. For the CDR3, the DNA is TGTGCCAGCAGCGGCAACAGGGGAGACTACACCTTC. The chain recombines TRBV11-3 with TRBJ1-2; TRBD1 aligns across 7 bases. CDR1 is SGHNT, CDR2 YENEEA, per germline. The CDR3 contains 12 residues. Trimming cost V 5 bases and J 10 bases; bases outside gene matches: 7. The full variable domain, with the rest looked up from reference TRBV11-3 and TRBJ1-2, is EAGVVQSPRYKIIEKKQPVAFWCNPISGHNTLYWYLQNLGQGPELLIRYENEEAVDDSQLPKDRFSAERLKGVDSTLKIQPAELGDSAVYLCASSGNRGDYTFGSGTRLTVV.

Notes on this clonotype: Germline and junction disagree at one end, which may indicate a read error. This chain links TRBV11-2 with TRBJ2-6, with D tentatively TRBD1 or TRBD2 (5 bases each). The CDR3 consists of 16 residues. Looked up from germline, CDR1 is SGHAT and CDR2 is FQNNGV. DNA of the CDR3: TGTACCAGTACCCAAATGGGGGATTTCGGGGCCAACGTCCTGACTTTC. Its translation is CTSTQMGDFGANVLTF.

The rearrangement uses TRBV20-1 and TRBJ2-7; the D gene is possibly TRBD1 (6 bases). CDR1 DFQATT and CDR2 SNEGSKA come from the germline V gene (reference sequence). CDR3 length: 14 residues. Trimming removed 5 bases from V and 6 bases from J, with 20 bases in between. CDR3 coding DNA: TGCAGTGCTCGCACTAGAGCCAGGGGAACCGAGCAGTACTTC. It codes for CSARTRARGTEQYF.

In its sample, this clonotype was seen a few times. At one end the junction does not follow the germline gene, possibly because of a read error. The rearrangement joins TRBV6-6 to TRBJ2-1; perhaps TRBD1 as D (6 bases). This CDR3 comprises 15 residues. CDR1 and CDR2 (germline): MNHNY, SVGAGI (reference sequence). CDR3 bases: TGTGTCAGCAGGTCCGACAGGTTGGGGGACAATGAGCAGTTCTTC. As protein: CVSRSDRLGDNEQFF.

This clonotype was seen only a few times. The chain links TRBV19 to TRBJ2-5; D is uncertain. The CDR3 totals 13 residues. V lost 5 bases and J 2 bases, leaving 9 bases between the germline ends. Germline CDR1 and CDR2: LNHDA and SQIVND (reference sequence). The CDR3 reads CASSSGQQETQYF. The CDR3 bases are TGTGCCAGTAGTTCGGGTCAACAAGAGACCCAGTACTTC.

The chain links TRBV12-3 or TRBV12-4 to TRBJ2-7; D may be TRBD1 (5 bases). The CDR3 spans 15 residues. Deletions cut 5 bases from V and 4 bases from J, with 18 bases between. The CDR3 region is CASSPSVIGAYEQYF. The CDR3, as DNA: TGTGCCAGCAGTCCCTCCGTGATAGGGGCGTACGAGCAGTACTTC.

This clonotype was observed many times. V usage is TRBV6-1 and J usage is TRBJ1-1; D is undetermined. V was cut by 1 base and J by 5 bases, with 11 bases left in between. This CDR3 comprises 14 residues. Germline V gene sequence: CDR1 MNHNS, CDR2 SASEGT. The CDR3 reads CASSEGVIGTEAFF. CDR3 in DNA: TGTGCCAGCAGTGAAGGCGTGATAGGGACTGAAGCTTTCTTT.

This clonotype has a count of ten or more. The J gene is TRBJ2-3, the V gene TRBV29-1, with TRBD1 matching over 7 bases. The CDR3 length is 14 residues. V was clipped by 5 bases and J by 0 bases; unmatched bases: 5. CDR1 is SQVTM, CDR2 ANQGSEA, per germline. The CDR3 coding sequence is TGCAGCGTTCCCTCGGGACAGAGCACAGATACGCAGTATTTT. As protein: CSVPSGQSTDTQYF.

This clonotype was observed once. This could be a read error, since a much larger clone is one nucleotide away. The CDR3 loop reads CTISGTGNNQPQHF. DNA for the CDR3: TGTACCATCAGTGGGACAGGGAACAATCAGCCCCAGCATTTT. This rearrangement joins TRBV10-3 to TRBJ1-5; 9 nucleotides align to TRBD1. This CDR3 is 14 amino acids long. The germline gives CDR1 ENHRY, CDR2 SYGVKD.